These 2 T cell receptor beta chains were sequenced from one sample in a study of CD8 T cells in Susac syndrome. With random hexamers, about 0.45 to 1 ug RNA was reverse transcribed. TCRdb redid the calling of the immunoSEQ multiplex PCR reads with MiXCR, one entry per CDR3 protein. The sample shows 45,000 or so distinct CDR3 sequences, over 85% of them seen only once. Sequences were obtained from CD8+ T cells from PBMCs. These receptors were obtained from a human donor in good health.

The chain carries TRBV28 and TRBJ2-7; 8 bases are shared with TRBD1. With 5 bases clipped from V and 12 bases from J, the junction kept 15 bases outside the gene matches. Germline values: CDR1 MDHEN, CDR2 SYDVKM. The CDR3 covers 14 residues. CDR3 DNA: TGTGCCAGCAGTACCCGGGACAGGACGGGGGTCTTGTACTTC. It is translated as CASSTRDRTGVLYF.

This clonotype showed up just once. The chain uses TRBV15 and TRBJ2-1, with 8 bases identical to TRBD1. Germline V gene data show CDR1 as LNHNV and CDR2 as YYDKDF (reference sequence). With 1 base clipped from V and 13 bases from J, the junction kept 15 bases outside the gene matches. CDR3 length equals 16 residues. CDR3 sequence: CATSRALPDGTGYQFF. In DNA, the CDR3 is TGTGCCACCAGCAGAGCCCTTCCCGACGGGACAGGTTATCAGTTCTTC.